This is a list of T cell receptor beta chains from one sample in a study of T cells in Graves' hyperthyroidism and ophthalmopathy. In TCRdb, the multiplex PCR reads were re-called with MiXCR into one record per CDR3 protein. The sample yields under 350,000 distinct CDR3 sequences, about a sixth seen once. Specimen: blood. All receptors come from a woman aged 60-75 years with Graves' ophthalmopathy. CDR3s leave out the opening cysteine and the closing phenylalanine or tryptophan. Each record gives: CDR3 protein, V gene.

CDR3aa: ASSSGTEYTEAF; v_gene: TRBV5-1
CDR3aa: ASSGGGQARGYT; v_gene: TRBV11-2
CDR3aa: ASSAAPYSNQPQH; v_gene: TRBV6-1
CDR3aa: ASSYSRNTEAF; v_gene: TRBV6-5
CDR3aa: ASSVLGGGGRTDTQY; v_gene: TRBV9
CDR3aa: ASSAGLAGGNTGELF; v_gene: TRBV9
CDR3aa: AWGWTWDEQF; v_gene: TRBV30
CDR3aa: ASSMQASNYGYT; v_gene: TRBV19
CDR3aa: ASSQDRQGFPPLH; v_gene: TRBV4-3
CDR3aa: ASSLAQGGADSYEQY; v_gene: TRBV7-2
CDR3aa: ASSDGQPQH; v_gene: TRBV2
CDR3aa: ASSAGMDQETQY; v_gene: TRBV6-2/TRBV6-3
CDR3aa: ASSFGVLAQNEQY; v_gene: TRBV12-3/TRBV12-4
CDR3aa: ASSHPGLSGTGELF; v_gene: TRBV4-3
CDR3aa: ACAQGELGNTIY; v_gene: TRBV30
CDR3aa: ASLDSGEAF; v_gene: TRBV2
CDR3aa: ASSLGPTGTSNEQF; v_gene: TRBV5-5
CDR3aa: ASSHGLNSY; v_gene: TRBV28
CDR3aa: ASGAVQETQY; v_gene: TRBV5-4
CDR3aa: ASSFRQGDLDTGELF; v_gene: TRBV7-9
CDR3aa: ASSSGQGGGYEQY; v_gene: TRBV11-1
CDR3aa: SAWDSTYEQY; v_gene: TRBV29-1
CDR3aa: ASRDANYGYT; v_gene: TRBV2
CDR3aa: ASSVAPGPGNTIY; v_gene: TRBV9
CDR3aa: ASSQGGLDGYT; v_gene: TRBV9
CDR3aa: ASSLPGQPYEQY; v_gene: TRBV11-2
CDR3aa: ASIEGHGAAGGYT; v_gene: TRBV2
CDR3aa: ASGTSGTSYEQY; v_gene: TRBV11-2
CDR3aa: SARTDNEQF; v_gene: TRBV20-1
CDR3aa: ASSTLRGGNSEQY; v_gene: TRBV7-2
CDR3aa: ASSRTGDYGYT; v_gene: TRBV19
CDR3aa: ASSLEGWDIAELTYEQY; v_gene: TRBV7-2
CDR3aa: ASSVTGVGSPLH; v_gene: TRBV19
CDR3aa: ASSYGGTRTDTQY; v_gene: TRBV6-2/TRBV6-3
CDR3aa: ASKNRGYGYT; v_gene: TRBV27
CDR3aa: ASSLEAGDTQY; v_gene: TRBV11-3
CDR3aa: ATSDPIKSRMSNTGELF; v_gene: TRBV24-1
CDR3aa: SAQIVRAYEQY; v_gene: TRBV20-1
CDR3aa: ASTQRDRGGTEAF; v_gene: TRBV5-1
CDR3aa: ASRYGAGSYNEQF; v_gene: TRBV12-3/TRBV12-4
CDR3aa: SARITGATGELF; v_gene: TRBV20-1